Listed here are 3 T cell receptor beta chains from one sample, sequenced in a study of T cells in Graves' hyperthyroidism and ophthalmopathy. Template material for amplifying TCR beta CDR3 regions consisted of RNA transcripts. RT-PCR in the first round (using the HTBI primer set) targeted the TCR CDR3. Via MiXCR, TCRdb re-called the multiplex PCR reads, giving one row per CDR3 protein. The data hold hundreds of thousands of distinct CDR3 sequences, with about 14% observed a single time. The source material was blood. These receptors were collected from a woman between 40 and 55 years old with Graves' hyperthyroidism.

This clonotype was detected ten times or more. Since no conserved phenylalanine or tryptophan closes the CDR3, a read error is the likely cause. The CDR3 region has the DNA TGTGCCAGCAGCTTAATGGCGGGAGGGCTTAGAAACGAGCAGTACCTC. Protein: CASSLMAGGLRNEQYL. The chain recombines TRBV7-2 with TRBJ2-7; 9 nucleotides agree with TRBD2. With 2 bases clipped from V and 5 bases from J, the junction kept 10 bases outside the gene matches. The CDR3 runs to 16 residues. Germline CDR1 reads SGHTA; CDR2 reads FQGNSA.

This clonotype was counted only a few times. V is TRBV6-2 or TRBV6-3 and J is TRBJ2-7; the D gene is possibly TRBD2 (6 bases). V dropped 6 bases and J dropped 1 base, with 16 bases sitting between them. Germline V gene sequence: CDR1 MNHEY, CDR2 SVGEGT. The CDR3 is 15 amino acids. CDR3 sequence reads: CASSRVLASSYEQYF. CDR3 in DNA: TGTGCCAGCAGCAGGGTCCTAGCGTCGTCCTACGAGCAGTACTTC.

In this sample, this clonotype turned up a few times. The CDR3 sequence: CASRIGGTGELFF. The CDR3 DNA reads TGTGCCAGCAGGATAGGGGGCACCGGGGAGCTGTTTTTT. The chain carries TRBV12-3 or TRBV12-4 and TRBJ2-2; weak D call: TRBD1 (6 bases). Trimming removed 6 bases at V and 4 bases at J, with 9 bases between. This CDR3 has 13 residues.